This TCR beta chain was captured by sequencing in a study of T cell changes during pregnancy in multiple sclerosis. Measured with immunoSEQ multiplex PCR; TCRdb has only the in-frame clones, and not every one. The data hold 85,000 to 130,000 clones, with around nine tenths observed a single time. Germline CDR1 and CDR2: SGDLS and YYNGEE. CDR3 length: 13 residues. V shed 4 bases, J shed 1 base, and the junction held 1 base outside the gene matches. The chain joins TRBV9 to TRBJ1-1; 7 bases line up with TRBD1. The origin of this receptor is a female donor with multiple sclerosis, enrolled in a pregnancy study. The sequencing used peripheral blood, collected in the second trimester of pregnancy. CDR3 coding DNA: TGTGCCAGCAGCCAGGGGGGGAACACTGAAGCTTTCTTT. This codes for CASSQGGNTEAFF.